This T cell receptor (beta chain) was recorded in a study of T cell responses to AZD1222 COVID-19 vaccine. To note about this clone: What it binds is not known.

Notes on the study in general: Seropositive at baseline were only a handful of AZD1222 recipients.

Libraries were prepared by immunoSEQ multiplex PCR; TCRdb keeps only in-frame clonotypes and omits some of them. The sample lists fewer than 200,000 clones, around 89% occurring once. V was pared by 0 bases and J by 1 base, with 8 bases of the junction left unmatched. This CDR3 spans 18 amino acids. Germline V gene sequence: CDR1 SGHDT, CDR2 YYEEEE. This receptor was identified in an adult in good health. The sequences come from peripheral blood, collected on day 0 of AZD1222 vaccination. The rearrangement links TRBV5-6 to TRBJ2-1, with 9 positions matching TRBD2. CDR3 in amino acids: CASSLEGGRAWSYNEQFF. The CDR3 DNA sequence: TGTGCCAGCAGCTTGGAAGGCGGGAGGGCTTGGTCCTACAATGAGCAGTTCTTC.